Presented here are 3 T cell receptor beta chains from one specimen sequenced in a study of T cells in Graves' hyperthyroidism and ophthalmopathy. TCR beta CDR3 sequences were amplified from RNA transcripts. The HTBI primer set was used in a first-round RT-PCR of the TCR CDR3. TCRdb re-called the multiplex PCR reads with MiXCR, one entry per CDR3 protein. The sample contains around 700,000 distinct CDR3 sequences, roughly a third of which appear only once. What was sequenced was blood. All receptors derive from a middle-aged woman with Graves' hyperthyroidism.

The rearrangement joins TRBV7-2 to TRBJ1-6; D ambiguous. Germline CDR1 reads SGHTA; CDR2 reads FQGNSA. The CDR3 spans 15 residues. Trimming removed 1 base from V and 10 bases from J, with 14 bases in between. CDR3 in DNA: TGTGCCAGCAGCTTAGAAAGGGTCAGTGGGTCACCCCTCCACTTT. Its protein is CASSLERVSGSPLHF.

This clonotype was observed at least ten times. The V gene is TRBV7-3, the J gene TRBJ2-5, with D perhaps matching TRBD2 (6 bases). CDR3 size: 16 residues. Deletions cut 1 base from V and 5 bases from J, with 17 bases between. Germline loops: CDR1 SGHTA, CDR2 FQGTGA. DNA of the CDR3: TGTGCCAGCAGCTTAATGGGCCGGGGGACTGGGGAGACCCAGTACTTC. It encodes CASSLMGRGTGETQYF.

Of note for this clonotype: This may be a read error, as it is one base from a much larger clone. The genes are TRBV19 and TRBJ2-7, with D possibly matching TRBD1 (6 bases). Trimming removed 9 bases from V and 2 bases from J, with 14 bases in between. This CDR3 is 13 amino acids long. The V gene's germline CDR1 is LNHDA and CDR2 SQIVND (reference sequence). The CDR3 nucleotides are TGTGCCAGCGCCTTGCAGGGGCCCTACGAGCAGTACTTC. Translating it yields CASALQGPYEQYF. Full variable domain (remainder filled in from reference TRBV19 and TRBJ2-7): DGGITQSPKYLFRKEGQNVTLSCEQNLNHDAMYWYRQDPGQGLRLIYYSQIVNDFQKGDIAEGYSVSREKKESFPLTVTSAQKNPTAFYLCASALQGPYEQYFGPGTRLTVT.